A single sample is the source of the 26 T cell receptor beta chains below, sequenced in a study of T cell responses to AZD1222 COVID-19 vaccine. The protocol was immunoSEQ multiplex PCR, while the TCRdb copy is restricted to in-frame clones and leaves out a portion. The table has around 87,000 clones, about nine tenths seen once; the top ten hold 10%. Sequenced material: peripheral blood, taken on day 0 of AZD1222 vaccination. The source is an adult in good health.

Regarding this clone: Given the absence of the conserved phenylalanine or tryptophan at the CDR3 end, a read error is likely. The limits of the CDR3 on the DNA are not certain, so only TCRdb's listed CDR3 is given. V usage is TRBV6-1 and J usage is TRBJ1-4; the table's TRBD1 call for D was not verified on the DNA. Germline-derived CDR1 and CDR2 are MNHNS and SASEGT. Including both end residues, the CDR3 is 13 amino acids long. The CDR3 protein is CASSEQARSSHFY.

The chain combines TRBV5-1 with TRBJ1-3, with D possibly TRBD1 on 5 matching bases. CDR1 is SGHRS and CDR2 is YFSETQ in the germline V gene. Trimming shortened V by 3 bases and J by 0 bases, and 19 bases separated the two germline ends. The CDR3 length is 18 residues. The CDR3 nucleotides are TGCGCCAGCAGCTGGGGGACTTTTTCGGCCAGCTCTGGAAACACCATATATTTT. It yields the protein CASSWGTFSASSGNTIYF. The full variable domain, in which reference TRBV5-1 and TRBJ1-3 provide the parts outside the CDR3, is KAGVTQTPRYLIKTRGQQVTLSCSPISGHRSVSWYQQTPGQGLQFLFEYFSETQRNKGNFPGRFSGRQFSNSRSEMNVSTLELGDSALYLCASSWGTFSASSGNTIYFGEGSWLTVV.

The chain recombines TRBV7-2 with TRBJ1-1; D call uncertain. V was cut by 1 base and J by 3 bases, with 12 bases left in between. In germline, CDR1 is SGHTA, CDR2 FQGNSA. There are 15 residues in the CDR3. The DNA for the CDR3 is TGTGCCAGCAGCTTAGTGGGAGAAATCGACACTGAAGCTTTCTTT. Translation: CASSLVGEIDTEAFF.

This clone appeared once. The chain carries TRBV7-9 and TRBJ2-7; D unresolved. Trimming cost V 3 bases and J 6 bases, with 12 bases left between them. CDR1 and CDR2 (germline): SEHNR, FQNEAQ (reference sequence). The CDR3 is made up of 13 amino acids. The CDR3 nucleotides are TGTGCCAGCAGCTTCAGTGAAGACTCCGAGCAGTACTTC. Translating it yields CASSFSEDSEQYF. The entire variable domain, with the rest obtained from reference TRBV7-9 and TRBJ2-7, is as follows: DTGVSQNPRHKITKRGQNVTFRCDPISEHNRLYWYRQTLGQGPEFLTYFQNEAQLEKSRLLSDRFSAERPKGSFSTLEIQRTEQGDSAMYLCASSFSEDSEQYFGPGTRLTVT.

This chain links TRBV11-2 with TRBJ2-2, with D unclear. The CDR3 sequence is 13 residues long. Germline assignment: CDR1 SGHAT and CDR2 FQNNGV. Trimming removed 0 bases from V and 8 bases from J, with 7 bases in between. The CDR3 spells CASSLDRTGELFF. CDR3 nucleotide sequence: TGTGCCAGCAGCTTAGATAGGACGGGGGAGCTGTTTTTT.

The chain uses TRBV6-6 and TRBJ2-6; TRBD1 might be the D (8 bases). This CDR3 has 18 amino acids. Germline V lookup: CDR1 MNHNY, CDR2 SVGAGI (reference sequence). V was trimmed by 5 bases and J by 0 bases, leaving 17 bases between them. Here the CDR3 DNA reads TGTGCCAGCAGTCCTTGGACAGGGAGGGTCTCTGGGGCCAACGTCCTGACTTTC. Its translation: CASSPWTGRVSGANVLTF.

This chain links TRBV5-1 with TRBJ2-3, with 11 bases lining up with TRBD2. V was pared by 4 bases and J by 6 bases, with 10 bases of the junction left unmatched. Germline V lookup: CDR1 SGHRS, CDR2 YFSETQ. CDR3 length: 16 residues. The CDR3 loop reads CASSPGLAEGADTQYF. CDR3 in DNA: TGCGCCAGCAGCCCGGGACTAGCGGAAGGGGCGGATACGCAGTATTTT.

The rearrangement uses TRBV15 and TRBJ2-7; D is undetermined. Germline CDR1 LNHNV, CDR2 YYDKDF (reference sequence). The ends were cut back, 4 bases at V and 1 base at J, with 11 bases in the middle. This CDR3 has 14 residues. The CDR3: CATSKEWGSYEQYF. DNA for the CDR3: TGTGCCACCAGCAAGGAGTGGGGATCCTACGAGCAGTACTTC.

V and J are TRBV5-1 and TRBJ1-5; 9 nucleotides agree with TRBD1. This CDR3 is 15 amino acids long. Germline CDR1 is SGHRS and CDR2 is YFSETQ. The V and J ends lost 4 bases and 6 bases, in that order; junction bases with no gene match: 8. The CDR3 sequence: CASSQGTGSSQPQHF. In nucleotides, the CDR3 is TGCGCCAGCAGCCAAGGGACAGGGTCTAGTCAGCCCCAGCATTTT.

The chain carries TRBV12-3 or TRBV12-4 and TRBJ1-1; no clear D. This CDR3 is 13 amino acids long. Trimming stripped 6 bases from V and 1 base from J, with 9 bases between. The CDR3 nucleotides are TGTGCCAGCAGCCGGCTGTGGAACACTGAAGCTTTCTTT. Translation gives CASSRLWNTEAFF.

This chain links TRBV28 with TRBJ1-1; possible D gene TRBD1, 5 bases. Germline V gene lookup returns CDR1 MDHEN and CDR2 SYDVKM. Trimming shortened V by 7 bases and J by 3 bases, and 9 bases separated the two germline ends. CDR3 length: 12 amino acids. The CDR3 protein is CASKTGDTEAFF. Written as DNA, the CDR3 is TGTGCCAGCAAAACAGGAGACACTGAAGCTTTCTTT. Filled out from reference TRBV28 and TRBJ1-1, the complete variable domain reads DVKVTQSSRYLVKRTGEKVFLECVQDMDHENMFWYRQDPGLGLRLIYFSYDVKMKEKGDIPEGYSVSREKKERFSLILESASTNQTSMYLCASKTGDTEAFFGQGTRLTVV.

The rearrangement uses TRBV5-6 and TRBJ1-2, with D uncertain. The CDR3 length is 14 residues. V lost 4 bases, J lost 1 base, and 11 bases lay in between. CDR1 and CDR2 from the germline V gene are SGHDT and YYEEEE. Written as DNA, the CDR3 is TGTGCCAGCAGCCGTATAGGGTATAACTATGGCTACACCTTC. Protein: CASSRIGYNYGYTF.

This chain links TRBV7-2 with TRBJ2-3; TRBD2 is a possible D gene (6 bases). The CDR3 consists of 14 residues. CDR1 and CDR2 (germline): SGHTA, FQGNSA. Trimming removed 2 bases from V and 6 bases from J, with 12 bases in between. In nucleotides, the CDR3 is TGTGCCAGCAGCTTAAGGGCGGGGCCGGATACGCAGTATTTT. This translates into CASSLRAGPDTQYF.

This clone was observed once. The CDR3 DNA sequence: TGTGCCAGCAGTGTACTCGGGCAGGGGGTAAATGGCTACACCTTC. Translation gives CASSVLGQGVNGYTF. This rearrangement joins TRBV2 to TRBJ1-2; 7 bases match TRBD1. V shed 4 bases, J shed 6 bases, and the junction held 11 bases outside the gene matches. From germline, CDR1 is SNHLY and CDR2 FYNNEI. CDR3 length: 15 amino acids.

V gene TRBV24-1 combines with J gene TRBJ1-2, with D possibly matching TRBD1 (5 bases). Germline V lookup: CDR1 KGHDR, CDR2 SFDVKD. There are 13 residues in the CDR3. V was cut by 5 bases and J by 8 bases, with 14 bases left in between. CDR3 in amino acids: CATSANRSPGYTF. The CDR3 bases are TGTGCCACCAGTGCCAACAGGTCCCCAGGCTACACCTTC.

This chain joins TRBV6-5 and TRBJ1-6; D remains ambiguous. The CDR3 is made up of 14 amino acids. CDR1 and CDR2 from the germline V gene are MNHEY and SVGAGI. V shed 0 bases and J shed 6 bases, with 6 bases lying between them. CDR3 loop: CASSYSEGNSPLHF. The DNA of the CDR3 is TGTGCCAGCAGTTACTCCGAGGGTAATTCACCCCTCCACTTT.

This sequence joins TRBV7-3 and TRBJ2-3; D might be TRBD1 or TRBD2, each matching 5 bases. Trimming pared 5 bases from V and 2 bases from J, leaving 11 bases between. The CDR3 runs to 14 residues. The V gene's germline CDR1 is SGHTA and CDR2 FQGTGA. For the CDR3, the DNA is TGTGCCAGCAGCCCGGGGCTAGCCACAGATACGCAGTATTTT. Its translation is CASSPGLATDTQYF.

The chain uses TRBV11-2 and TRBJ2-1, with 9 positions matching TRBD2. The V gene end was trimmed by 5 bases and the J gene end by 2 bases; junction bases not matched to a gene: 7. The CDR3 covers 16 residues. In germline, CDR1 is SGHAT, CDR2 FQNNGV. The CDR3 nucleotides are TGTGCCAGCAGCCCCCCGGCGGGAGGGGCCTACAATGAGCAGTTCTTC. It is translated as CASSPPAGGAYNEQFF.

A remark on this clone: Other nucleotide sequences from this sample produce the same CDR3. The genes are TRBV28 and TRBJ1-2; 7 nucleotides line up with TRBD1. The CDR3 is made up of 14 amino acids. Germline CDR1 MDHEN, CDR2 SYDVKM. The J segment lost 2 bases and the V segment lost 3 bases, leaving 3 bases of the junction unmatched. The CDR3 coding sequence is TGTGCCAGCAGTTTTGGACAGGCGAACTATGGCTACACCTTC. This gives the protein CASSFGQANYGYTF.

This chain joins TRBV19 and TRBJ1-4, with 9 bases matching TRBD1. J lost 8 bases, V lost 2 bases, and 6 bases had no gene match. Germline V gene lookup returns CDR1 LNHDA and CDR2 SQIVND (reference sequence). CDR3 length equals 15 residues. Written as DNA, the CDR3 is TGTGCCAGTAGTATACCGGGACAGGGCGAAGAAAAACTGTTTTTT. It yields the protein CASSIPGQGEEKLFF.

CDR3 sequence reads: CASSLDSSYEQYF. Written as DNA, the CDR3 is TGTGCCAGCAGCTTAGACTCCTCCTACGAGCAGTACTTC. V and J are TRBV7-3 and TRBJ2-7; D remains ambiguous. The length of the CDR3 is 13 residues. Germline V gene lookup returns CDR1 SGHTA and CDR2 FQGTGA. The ends were cut back, 2 bases at V and 0 bases at J, with 5 bases in the middle.

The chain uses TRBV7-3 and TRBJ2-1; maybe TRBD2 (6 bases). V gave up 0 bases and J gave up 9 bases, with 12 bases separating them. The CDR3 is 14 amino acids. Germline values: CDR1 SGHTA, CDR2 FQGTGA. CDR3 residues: CASSLTEVEGEQFF. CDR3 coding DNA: TGTGCCAGCAGCTTAACCGAGGTGGAGGGTGAGCAGTTCTTC.

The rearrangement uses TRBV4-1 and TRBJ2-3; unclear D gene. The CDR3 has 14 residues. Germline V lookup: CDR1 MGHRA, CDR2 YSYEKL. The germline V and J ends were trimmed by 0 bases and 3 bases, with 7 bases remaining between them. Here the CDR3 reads CASSQDLRTDTQYF. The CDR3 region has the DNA TGCGCCAGCAGCCAAGATCTTAGAACAGATACGCAGTATTTT.

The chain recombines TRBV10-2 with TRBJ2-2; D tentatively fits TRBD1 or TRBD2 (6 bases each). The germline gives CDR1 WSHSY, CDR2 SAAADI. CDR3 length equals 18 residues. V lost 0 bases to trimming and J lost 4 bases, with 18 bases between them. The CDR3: CASSESSLIGGPTGELFF. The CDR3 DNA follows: TGCGCCAGCAGTGAGTCGAGCTTAATTGGGGGGCCCACCGGGGAGCTGTTTTTT.

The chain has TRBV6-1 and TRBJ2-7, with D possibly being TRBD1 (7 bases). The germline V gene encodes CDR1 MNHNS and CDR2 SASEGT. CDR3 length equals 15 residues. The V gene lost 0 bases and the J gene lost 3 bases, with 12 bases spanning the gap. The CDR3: CASSEAQGTVYEQYF. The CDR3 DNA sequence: TGTGCCAGCAGTGAAGCACAGGGGACTGTCTACGAGCAGTACTTC.

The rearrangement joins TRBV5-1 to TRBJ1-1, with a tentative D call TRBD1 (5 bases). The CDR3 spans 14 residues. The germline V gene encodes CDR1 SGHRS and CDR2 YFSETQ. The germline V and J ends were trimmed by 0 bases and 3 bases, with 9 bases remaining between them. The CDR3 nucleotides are TGCGCCAGCAGCTTGGATGGGGCGTACACTGAAGCTTTCTTT. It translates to CASSLDGAYTEAFF. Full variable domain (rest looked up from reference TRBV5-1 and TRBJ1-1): KAGVTQTPRYLIKTRGQQVTLSCSPISGHRSVSWYQQTPGQGLQFLFEYFSETQRNKGNFPGRFSGRQFSNSRSEMNVSTLELGDSALYLCASSLDGAYTEAFFGQGTRLTVV.